The entry below describes one T cell receptor beta chain. The sequenced template was cDNA made from the entire isolated RNA. Profiling relied on immunoSEQ multiplex PCR, and the TCRdb table lists in-frame clones only, not all of them. The sample lists 680,000 or so clones, roughly a sixth occurring once. Via the markers CD45RO/CCR7/CD25/CD127/CD95/CD27, stem cell-like memory, regulatory, central memory and naive CD4+ cells were sorted. Germline V lookup: CDR1 MGHRA, CDR2 YSYEKL. This CDR3 is 16 amino acids long. The ends lost 4 bases at V and 5 bases at J; junction bases unmatched: 6. This record belongs to a study of beta chain features in type 1 diabetes. Whole-study context: Patient and healthy donor groups were alike in age, gender and cell yields.

This TCR derives from a man younger than 30 in good health. V usage is TRBV4-1 and J usage is TRBJ2-1, with TRBD2 identical over 12 bases. Sample: naive CD4+ T cells from blood. The CDR3 reads CASSRLGLAGNNEQFF. CDR3 bases: TGCGCCAGCAGCCGCCTGGGACTAGCGGGCAACAATGAGCAGTTCTTC.